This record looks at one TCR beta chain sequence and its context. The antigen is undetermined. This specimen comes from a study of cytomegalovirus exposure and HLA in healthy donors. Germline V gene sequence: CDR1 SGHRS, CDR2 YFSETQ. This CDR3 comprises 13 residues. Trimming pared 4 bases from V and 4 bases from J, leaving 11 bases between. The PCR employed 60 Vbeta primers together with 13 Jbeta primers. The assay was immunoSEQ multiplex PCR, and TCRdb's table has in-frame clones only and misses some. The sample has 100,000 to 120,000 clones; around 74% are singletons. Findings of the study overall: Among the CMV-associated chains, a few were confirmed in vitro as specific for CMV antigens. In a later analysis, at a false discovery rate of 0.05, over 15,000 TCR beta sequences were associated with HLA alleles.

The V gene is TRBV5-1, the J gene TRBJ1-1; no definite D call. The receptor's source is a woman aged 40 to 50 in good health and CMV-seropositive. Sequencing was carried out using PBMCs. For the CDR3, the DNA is TGCGCCAGCAGCCTGAGGGTCGGCACTGAAGCTTTCTTT. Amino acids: CASSLRVGTEAFF.